The rows below give T cell receptor beta chains drawn from one sample of a study of cytomegalovirus exposure and HLA in healthy donors. Libraries were prepared by immunoSEQ multiplex PCR; TCRdb keeps only in-frame clonotypes and omits some of them. The sample records about 120,000 clones, more than 65% being singletons. The sample consisted of PBMCs. The receptors derive from a man aged 18 to 30 in good health and CMV-seropositive. Each CDR3 is given with its conserved first and last residue. A D gene is named only where the DNA matches it firmly.

J gene,V gene,D gene,CDR3 protein
TRBJ1-2,TRBV6-5,NA,CASSYQTDYGYTF
TRBJ1-1,TRBV2,NA,CASSRGSGVNTEAFF
TRBJ1-4,TRBV5-1,TRBD1,CASSSWDRSFEKLFF
TRBJ1-1,TRBV7-9,NA,CASSKRDFGITEAFF
TRBJ2-1,TRBV2,NA,CASSQGLSEQFF
TRBJ1-2,TRBV7-6,NA,CASSHKGFRASGYTF
TRBJ1-2,TRBV7-6,TRBD1,CASSFQGADGYTF
TRBJ1-4,TRBV18,NA,CASSPSRGSTNEKLFF
TRBJ1-1,TRBV7-9,NA,CASSSVSTGHTEAFF
TRBJ2-7,TRBV5-8,TRBD2,CASSLTLAGGSYEQYF
TRBJ1-1,TRBV10-1,TRBD1,CASRTGGSFETFF
TRBJ1-5,TRBV7-8,NA,CASSLGGTLNQPQHF
TRBJ1-6,TRBV9,TRBD1,CASSVTGTENSPLHF
TRBJ2-3,TRBV10-3,TRBD2,CAMTLAGGQTSTDTQYF
TRBJ1-5,TRBV10-3,NA,CAISEEGGGNQPQHF
TRBJ2-1,TRBV19,NA,CASSIGYTSYNEQFF
TRBJ1-6,TRBV6-5,NA,CASSYLSSRSPLHF
TRBJ1-1,TRBV28,NA,CASTTPPIKRPEAFF
TRBJ2-7,TRBV7-6,NA,CASSSTIDANAADYEQYF
TRBJ2-1,TRBV6-5,TRBD1,CASSYSRTGYNEQFF
TRBJ1-5,TRBV6-5,TRBD1,CASSPQGGGNQPQHF
TRBJ2-2,TRBV5-4,TRBD2,CASSKGLAGAWTGELFF
TRBJ2-1,TRBV6-1,TRBD2,CASIQLASSYNEQFF
TRBJ2-2,TRBV18,TRBD1,CASSPPGQGRGELFF
TRBJ2-3,TRBV6-6,TRBD1,CASSATPRTGIDTQYF
TRBJ2-4,TRBV2,NA,CASSEEAGWGYF
TRBJ2-1,TRBV7-6,NA,CASSLRGIGSSYNEQFF
TRBJ1-1,TRBV7-6,NA,CASSLFGGRENTEAFF
TRBJ1-6,TRBV25-1,NA,CASRAAYSPLHF
TRBJ2-7,TRBV15,TRBD2,CATSRLKLTSSEQYF
TRBJ2-2,TRBV6-1,TRBD1,CASSYRQGTGELFF
TRBJ1-5,TRBV5-5,TRBD1,CASSLLLAGGDYSNQPQHF
TRBJ1-4,TRBV29-1,NA,CSVERGWGEKLFF
TRBJ2-1,TRBV6-1,TRBD1,CASRATGSYNEQFF
TRBJ2-1,TRBV2,TRBD2,CASSEVSSGRANEQFF
TRBJ1-2,TRBV6-4,TRBD1,CASSGTGDSSYGYTF
TRBJ2-1,TRBV2,NA,CASSVSVSNEQFF
NA,TRBV4-1,TRBD1,CASSQVVQETGTDYEQYF
TRBJ2-3,TRBV11-1,TRBD2,CASSLEVTSGRGTDTQYF
TRBJ1-2,TRBV28,TRBD1,CASSSGQGGDGYTF
TRBJ2-1,TRBV7-2,TRBD2,CASSFGGRARDEQFF
TRBJ1-3,TRBV10-3,NA,CAISSDRVSGNTIYF
TRBJ1-1,TRBV19,TRBD1,CASSIGDRDYGEAFF